Listed below are T cell receptor beta chains from one sample, sequenced in a study of blood T cell repertoires in COVID-19. The data were produced by immunoSEQ multiplex PCR, yet TCRdb's version contains in-frame clones alone and is incomplete. The sample contains 200,000 to 300,000 clones, about nine tenths of which appear only once. The sequenced sample was peripheral blood. These TCRs come from a man in his sixties who had recovered from COVID-19. The conserved cysteine and the conserved F or W are not part of the CDR3 here. Fields, in order: V gene, CDR3 length, J gene, CDR3 protein.

V gene: TRBV4-1
CDR3 length: 12
J gene: TRBJ1-6
CDR3 protein: ASSYQQGTSPLH

V gene: TRBV27
CDR3 length: 13
J gene: TRBJ1-1
CDR3 protein: ASSPISRGNTEAF

V gene: TRBV6-1
CDR3 length: 16
J gene: TRBJ2-5
CDR3 protein: ASSEVLAGGPVGETQY

V gene: TRBV10-3
CDR3 length: 13
J gene: TRBJ1-5
CDR3 protein: AISEPGGSNQPQH

V gene: TRBV27
CDR3 length: 13
J gene: TRBJ1-1
CDR3 protein: ASRGTQGAFTEAF

V gene: TRBV19
CDR3 length: 15
J gene: TRBJ1-6
CDR3 protein: ASSMLPSSSYNSPLH

V gene: TRBV9
CDR3 length: 13
J gene: TRBJ2-1
CDR3 protein: ASTQTPSSYNEQF

V gene: TRBV5-1
CDR3 length: 14
J gene: TRBJ2-4
CDR3 protein: ASSLAESLAKNIQY

V gene: TRBV5-4
CDR3 length: 12
J gene: TRBJ2-7
CDR3 protein: ASSLRVGAMEQY

V gene: TRBV5-1
CDR3 length: 16
J gene: TRBJ1-3
CDR3 protein: ASSLVGQGFRSGNTIY

V gene: TRBV12-3/TRBV12-4
CDR3 length: 11
J gene: TRBJ1-1
CDR3 protein: ASSEAQGAEAF

V gene: TRBV6-6
CDR3 length: 11
J gene: TRBJ2-3
CDR3 protein: ASNTGSTDTQY

V gene: TRBV7-9
CDR3 length: 15
J gene: TRBJ1-5
CDR3 protein: ASSPGTGFWGSQPQH

V gene: TRBV7-9
CDR3 length: 12
J gene: TRBJ2-7
CDR3 protein: ASRSDRNSYEQY

V gene: TRBV27
CDR3 length: 12
J gene: TRBJ2-1
CDR3 protein: ASPPSGGGNEQF

V gene: TRBV5-6
CDR3 length: 13
J gene: TRBJ2-5
CDR3 protein: ASSRGQGAGETQY

V gene: TRBV5-8
CDR3 length: 12
J gene: TRBJ2-3
CDR3 protein: ASSGITGTDTQY

V gene: TRBV28
CDR3 length: 13
J gene: TRBJ1-5
CDR3 protein: ASTVTGGFNQPQH

V gene: TRBV3-1/TRBV3-2
CDR3 length: 14
J gene: TRBJ2-7
CDR3 protein: ASSPGARGWSYEQY

V gene: TRBV6-1
CDR3 length: 11
J gene: TRBJ1-1
CDR3 protein: ASNPTGGGEAF

V gene: TRBV2
CDR3 length: 11
J gene: TRBJ1-2
CDR3 protein: ASRTTNRGGYT

V gene: TRBV21-1
CDR3 length: 20
J gene: TRBJ2-3
CDR3 protein: ASSKGRKERGGTHRRTDTQY

V gene: TRBV5-1
CDR3 length: 12
J gene: TRBJ2-4
CDR3 protein: ASSLDYSGNIQY

V gene: TRBV7-6
CDR3 length: 13
J gene: TRBJ2-2
CDR3 protein: ASTRDRTDTGELF

V gene: TRBV12-5
CDR3 length: 14
J gene: TRBJ1-1
CDR3 protein: ASGLVLGTANTEAF

V gene: TRBV2
CDR3 length: 12
J gene: TRBJ1-2
CDR3 protein: ASSGLGQLYGYT

V gene: TRBV2
CDR3 length: 9
J gene: TRBJ2-1
CDR3 protein: ASSQSNEQF

V gene: TRBV9
CDR3 length: 11
J gene: TRBJ2-3
CDR3 protein: ASSRGGTDTQY

V gene: TRBV12-3/TRBV12-4
CDR3 length: 11
J gene: TRBJ1-4
CDR3 protein: ASTIATNEKLF

V gene: TRBV4-1
CDR3 length: 12
J gene: TRBJ2-2
CDR3 protein: ASSSGGYAGELF

V gene: TRBV4-2
CDR3 length: 13
J gene: TRBJ1-5
CDR3 protein: ASSQESYSNQPQH

V gene: TRBV19
CDR3 length: 13
J gene: TRBJ2-3
CDR3 protein: ASRISGWSTDTQY

V gene: TRBV11-2
CDR3 length: 13
J gene: TRBJ2-7
CDR3 protein: ASRGRDRGPLEQY

V gene: TRBV18
CDR3 length: 16
J gene: TRBJ1-4
CDR3 protein: ASSLHTLTGSDNEKLF

V gene: TRBV27
CDR3 length: 13
J gene: TRBJ1-2
CDR3 protein: ASSSPGQGAAGYT

V gene: TRBV5-1
CDR3 length: 11
J gene: TRBJ2-1
CDR3 protein: ASSIGTGGTQF

V gene: TRBV19
CDR3 length: 14
J gene: TRBJ1-6
CDR3 protein: ASSPPATLNNSPLH

V gene: TRBV6-2/TRBV6-3
CDR3 length: 14
J gene: TRBJ1-6
CDR3 protein: ASSPTGTGRNSPLH

V gene: TRBV7-2
CDR3 length: 12
J gene: TRBJ1-2
CDR3 protein: ASSSQTGNYGYT

V gene: TRBV11-3
CDR3 length: 12
J gene: TRBJ2-1
CDR3 protein: ASSPGDSYNEQF

V gene: TRBV30
CDR3 length: 16
J gene: TRBJ1-2
CDR3 protein: AWSPWEARHLANYGYT

V gene: TRBV6-5
CDR3 length: 12
J gene: TRBJ1-2
CDR3 protein: ASSQTAFNYGYT

V gene: TRBV7-9
CDR3 length: 13
J gene: TRBJ2-3
CDR3 protein: ASSLVQGALDTQY

V gene: TRBV3-1/TRBV3-2
CDR3 length: 20
J gene: TRBJ2-6
CDR3 protein: ASSRDLWETGQGAAGANVLT

V gene: TRBV2
CDR3 length: 10
J gene: TRBJ2-3
CDR3 protein: ATTGDTDTQY

V gene: TRBV7-9
CDR3 length: 12
J gene: TRBJ2-7
CDR3 protein: ASSFTGGSYEQY

V gene: TRBV4-1
CDR3 length: 15
J gene: TRBJ1-3
CDR3 protein: ASSQDVNRGSGNTIY

V gene: TRBV6-6
CDR3 length: 12
J gene: TRBJ2-5
CDR3 protein: ASSYGGSGETQY